This T cell receptor beta chain was documented in a study of T cell repertoires in cytomegalovirus infection. Study results and limitations: Using cumulative public TCR beta family frequency, the authors identified those who carried CMV together with the relevant HLA.

CDR1 is MDHEN and CDR2 is SYDVKM in the germline V gene. Between the trimmed V and J ends, which lost 4 bases and 3 bases, there was a span of 18 bases. This CDR3 is 16 amino acids long. This clonotype was seen ten or more times. The antigen is not known. Using its own MiXCR run on the reads, TCRdb lists one record per CDR3 protein. The top ten hold around 10% of the sample, which has 350,000 to 450,000 distinct CDR3 sequences, roughly 18% seen once. The sequencing input was PBMCs. The rearrangement links TRBV28 to TRBJ1-2; D perhaps matches TRBD1 (6 bases). The origin of this receptor is a human donor in good health (CMV status not recorded). Some clones in this sample may be carry-over from other donors' samples. Here the CDR3 reads CASSSGGGRRDYGYTF. CDR3 nucleotide sequence: TGTGCCAGCAGTTCCGGGGGCGGCAGGCGTGACTATGGCTACACCTTC.